Listed here are 3 T cell receptor beta chains from one sample, sequenced in a study of blood T cell repertoires in COVID-19. The repertoire was sequenced with immunoSEQ multiplex PCR; TCRdb's copy has only in-frame clones and lacks some. The sample contains 350,000 or so clones, approximately 90% of which appear only once. Sequencing was performed on peripheral blood. The receptors come from a woman aged 30 to 39 with COVID-19, enrolled during active disease.

The CDR3 sequence is CASTDLGQGGSPLHF. The CDR3 nucleotides read TGTGCCAGTACCGACCTGGGACAGGGGGGATCACCCCTCCACTTT. The chain links TRBV19 to TRBJ1-6, with 11 bases fitting TRBD1. The CDR3 runs 15 residues. From germline, CDR1 is LNHDA and CDR2 SQIVND (reference sequence). The junction had 9 bases not matched to a gene; V was cut back by 7 bases and J by 10 bases.

V usage is TRBV5-4 and J usage is TRBJ2-1; 8 bases match TRBD2. Trimming at V came to 10 bases and at J to 10 bases, leaving 13 bases not matched to a gene. Germline CDR1 reads SGHNT; CDR2 reads YYREEE (reference sequence). The CDR3 contains 13 residues. CDR3 DNA: TGTGCCGCAGGTCGGACGGGGGGGCGGGAGCAGTTCTTC. Translation: CAAGRTGGREQFF.

The J gene is TRBJ1-6, the V gene TRBV2; 11 bases are shared with TRBD1. V trimming: 6 bases; J trimming: 6 bases; junction bases outside the gene matches: 7. Germline CDR1 and CDR2: SNHLY and FYNNEI. The CDR3 consists of 16 residues. The CDR3 reads CASRDRGLSGNSPLHF. For the CDR3, the DNA is TGTGCCAGCAGGGACAGGGGGCTCTCGGGTAATTCACCCCTCCACTTT.